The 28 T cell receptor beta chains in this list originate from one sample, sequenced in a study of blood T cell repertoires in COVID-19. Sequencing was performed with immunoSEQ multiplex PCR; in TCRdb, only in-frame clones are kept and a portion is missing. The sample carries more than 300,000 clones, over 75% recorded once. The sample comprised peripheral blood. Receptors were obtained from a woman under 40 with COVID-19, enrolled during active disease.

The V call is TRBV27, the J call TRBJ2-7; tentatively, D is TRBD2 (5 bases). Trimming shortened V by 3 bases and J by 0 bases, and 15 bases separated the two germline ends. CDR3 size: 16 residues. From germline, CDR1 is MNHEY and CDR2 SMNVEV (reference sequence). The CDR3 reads CASSFSASQYSYEQYF. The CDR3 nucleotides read TGTGCCAGCAGTTTTTCGGCTAGCCAGTACTCCTACGAGCAGTACTTC.

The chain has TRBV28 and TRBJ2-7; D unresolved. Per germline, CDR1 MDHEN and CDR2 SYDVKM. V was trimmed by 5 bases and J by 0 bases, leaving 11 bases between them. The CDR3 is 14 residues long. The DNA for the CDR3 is TGTGCCAGCAGTGTCACTGGGCTCTCCTACGAGCAGTACTTC. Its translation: CASSVTGLSYEQYF.

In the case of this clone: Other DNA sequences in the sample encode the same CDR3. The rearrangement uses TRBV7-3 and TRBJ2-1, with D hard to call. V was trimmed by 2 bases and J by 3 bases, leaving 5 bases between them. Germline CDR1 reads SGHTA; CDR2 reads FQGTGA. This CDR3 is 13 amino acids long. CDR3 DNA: TGTGCCAGCAGCTTAGGGCTCTACAATGAGCAGTTCTTC. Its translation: CASSLGLYNEQFF. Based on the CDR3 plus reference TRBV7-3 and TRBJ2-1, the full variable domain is GAGVSQTPSNKVTEKGKYVELRCDPISGHTALYWYRQSLGQGPEFLIYFQGTGAADDSGLPNDRFFAVRPEGSVSTLKIQRTERGDSAVYLCASSLGLYNEQFFGPGTRLTVL.

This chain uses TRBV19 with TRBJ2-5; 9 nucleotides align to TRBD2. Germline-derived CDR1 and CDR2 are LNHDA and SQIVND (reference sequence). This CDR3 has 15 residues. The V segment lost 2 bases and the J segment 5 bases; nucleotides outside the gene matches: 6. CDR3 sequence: CASSIPASGKETQYF. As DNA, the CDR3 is TGTGCCAGTAGTATACCCGCTAGCGGGAAGGAGACCCAGTACTTC.

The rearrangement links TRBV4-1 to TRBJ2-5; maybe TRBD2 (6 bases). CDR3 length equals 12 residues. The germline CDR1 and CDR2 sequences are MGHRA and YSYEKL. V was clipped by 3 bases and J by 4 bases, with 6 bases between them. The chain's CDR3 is CASSQGGETQYF. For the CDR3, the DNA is TGCGCCAGCAGCCAGGGGGGAGAGACCCAGTACTTC.

In DNA form, the CDR3 reads TGTGCCAGCAGCGCCTTTGACGGGAGGGCCCCCGGGGAGCTGTTTTTT. Residues: CASSAFDGRAPGELFF. The chain is built from TRBV9 and TRBJ2-2; 8 bases map to TRBD2. This CDR3 has 16 amino acids. CDR1 and CDR2 from the germline V gene are SGDLS and YYNGEE. Unmatched junction bases numbered 10, after V lost 3 bases and J lost 6 bases.

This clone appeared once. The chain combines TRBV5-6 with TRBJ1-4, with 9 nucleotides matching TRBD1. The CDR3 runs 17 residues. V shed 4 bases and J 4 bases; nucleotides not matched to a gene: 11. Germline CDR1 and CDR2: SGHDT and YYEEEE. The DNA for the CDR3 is TGTGCCAGCAGCACACCCGGGACAGGGAGCGGTAATGAAAAACTGTTTTTT. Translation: CASSTPGTGSGNEKLFF.

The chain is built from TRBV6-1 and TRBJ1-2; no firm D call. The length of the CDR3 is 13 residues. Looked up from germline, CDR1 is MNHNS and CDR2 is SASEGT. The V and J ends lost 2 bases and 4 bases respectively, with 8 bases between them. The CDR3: CASSELSRYGYTF. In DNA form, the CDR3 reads TGTGCCAGCAGTGAATTATCTCGCTATGGCTACACCTTC.

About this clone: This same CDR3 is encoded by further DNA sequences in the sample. This chain's CDR3 is CASSLQGTGELFF. For the CDR3, the DNA is TGCGCCAGCAGCCTACAGGGCACCGGGGAGCTGTTTTTT. This sequence joins TRBV5-1 and TRBJ2-2; D is possibly TRBD1 (6 bases). The CDR3 covers 13 residues. V lost 4 bases and J lost 4, with 8 bases in between. Germline CDR1 and CDR2: SGHRS and YFSETQ.

CDR3 nucleotides: TGTGCCTGGACCCGGGACAGGGGGACCTATGGCTACACCTTC. This encodes CAWTRDRGTYGYTF. The chain employs TRBV30 and TRBJ1-2; 11 bases line up with TRBD1. There are 14 residues in the CDR3. With V trimmed by 4 bases and J by 4 bases, 5 bases remained unmatched. Germline loops: CDR1 GTSNPN, CDR2 SVGIG (reference sequence).

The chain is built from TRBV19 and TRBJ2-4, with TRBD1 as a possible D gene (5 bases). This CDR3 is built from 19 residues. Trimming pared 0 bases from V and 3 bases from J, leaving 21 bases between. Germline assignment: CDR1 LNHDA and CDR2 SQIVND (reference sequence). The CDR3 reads CASSIEGQGSLSGKNIQYF. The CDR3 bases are TGTGCCAGTAGTATAGAAGGCCAGGGAAGTCTTTCAGGCAAAAACATTCAGTACTTC. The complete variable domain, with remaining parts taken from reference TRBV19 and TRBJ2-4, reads DGGITQSPKYLFRKEGQNVTLSCEQNLNHDAMYWYRQDPGQGLRLIYYSQIVNDFQKGDIAEGYSVSREKKESFPLTVTSAQKNPTAFYLCASSIEGQGSLSGKNIQYFGAGTRLSVL.

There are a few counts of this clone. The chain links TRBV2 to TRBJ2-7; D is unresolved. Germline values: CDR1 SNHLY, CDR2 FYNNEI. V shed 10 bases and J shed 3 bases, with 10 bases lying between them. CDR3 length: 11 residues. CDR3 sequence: CAIRQVYEQYF. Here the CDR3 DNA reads TGTGCCATCCGGCAGGTCTACGAGCAGTACTTC.

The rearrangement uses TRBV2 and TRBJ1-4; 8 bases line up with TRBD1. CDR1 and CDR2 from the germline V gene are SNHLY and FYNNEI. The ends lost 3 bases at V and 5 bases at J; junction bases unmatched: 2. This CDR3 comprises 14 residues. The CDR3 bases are TGTGCCAGCAGTGACAGGACAGGGAATGAAAAACTGTTTTTT. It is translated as CASSDRTGNEKLFF.

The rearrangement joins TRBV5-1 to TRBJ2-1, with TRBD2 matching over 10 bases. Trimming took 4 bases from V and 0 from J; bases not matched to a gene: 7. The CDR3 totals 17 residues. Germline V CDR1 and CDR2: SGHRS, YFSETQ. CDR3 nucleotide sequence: TGCGCCAGCAGCCGCGGGACTAGCGATAGCTCCTACAATGAGCAGTTCTTC. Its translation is CASSRGTSDSSYNEQFF.

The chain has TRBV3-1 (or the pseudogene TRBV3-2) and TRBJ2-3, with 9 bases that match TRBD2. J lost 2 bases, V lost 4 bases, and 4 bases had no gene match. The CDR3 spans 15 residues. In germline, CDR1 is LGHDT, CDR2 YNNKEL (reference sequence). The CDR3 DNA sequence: TGTGCCAGCAGCCGTGGACTAGCGCACACAGATACGCAGTATTTT. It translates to CASSRGLAHTDTQYF.

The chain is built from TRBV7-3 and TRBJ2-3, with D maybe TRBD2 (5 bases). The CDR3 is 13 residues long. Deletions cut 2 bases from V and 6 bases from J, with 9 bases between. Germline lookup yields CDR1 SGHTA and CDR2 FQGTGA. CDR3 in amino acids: CASSLGSGDTQYF. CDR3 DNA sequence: TGTGCCAGCAGCTTAGGGAGTGGCGATACGCAGTATTTT.

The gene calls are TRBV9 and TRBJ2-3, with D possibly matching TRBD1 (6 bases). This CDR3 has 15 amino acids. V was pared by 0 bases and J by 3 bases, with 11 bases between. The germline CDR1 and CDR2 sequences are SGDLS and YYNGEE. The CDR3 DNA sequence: TGTGCCAGCAGCGTAGATTGGACAGTTACAGATACGCAGTATTTT. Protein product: CASSVDWTVTDTQYF.

CDR3 in DNA: TGTGCCAGCAGCAAAAGGACCCCGCGGGGGAGGGGAGGCTACACCTTC. This encodes CASSKRTPRGRGGYTF. This chain links TRBV21-1 with TRBJ1-2. TRBV21-1 corresponds to a pseudogene. There are 16 residues in the CDR3.

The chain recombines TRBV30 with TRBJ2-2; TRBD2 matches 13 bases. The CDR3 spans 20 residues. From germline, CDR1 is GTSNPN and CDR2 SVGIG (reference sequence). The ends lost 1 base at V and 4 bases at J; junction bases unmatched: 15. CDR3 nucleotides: TGTGCCTGGAGTGACACCGGGACTAGCGGGATTATCATCATCACCGGGGAGCTGTTTTTT. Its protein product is CAWSDTGTSGIIIITGELFF.

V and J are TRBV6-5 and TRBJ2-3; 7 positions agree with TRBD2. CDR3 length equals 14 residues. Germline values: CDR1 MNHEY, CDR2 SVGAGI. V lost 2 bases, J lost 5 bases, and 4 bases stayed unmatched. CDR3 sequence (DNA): TGTGCCAGCAGTTACGGGGGGAGGGGAGATACGCAGTATTTT. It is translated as CASSYGGRGDTQYF.

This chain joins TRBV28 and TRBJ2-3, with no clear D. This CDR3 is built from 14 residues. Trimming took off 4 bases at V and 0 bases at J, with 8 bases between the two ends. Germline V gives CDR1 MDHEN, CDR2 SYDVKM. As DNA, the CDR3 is TGTGCCAGCAGTTATGCAGAAAGCACAGATACGCAGTATTTT. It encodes CASSYAESTDTQYF.

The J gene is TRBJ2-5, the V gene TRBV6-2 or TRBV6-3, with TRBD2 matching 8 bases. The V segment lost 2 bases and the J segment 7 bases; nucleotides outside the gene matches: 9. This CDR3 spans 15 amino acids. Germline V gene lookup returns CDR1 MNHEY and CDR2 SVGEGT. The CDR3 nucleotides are TGTGCCAGCAGTTACCCAGGGACTAGTCGGGGGACCCAGTACTTC. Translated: CASSYPGTSRGTQYF.

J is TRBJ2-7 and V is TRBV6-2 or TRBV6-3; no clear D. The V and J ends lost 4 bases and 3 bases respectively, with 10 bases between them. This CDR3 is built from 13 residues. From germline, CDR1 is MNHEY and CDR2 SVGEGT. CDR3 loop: CASSSTALYEQYF. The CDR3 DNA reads TGTGCCAGCAGTTCCACTGCTCTCTACGAGCAGTACTTC.

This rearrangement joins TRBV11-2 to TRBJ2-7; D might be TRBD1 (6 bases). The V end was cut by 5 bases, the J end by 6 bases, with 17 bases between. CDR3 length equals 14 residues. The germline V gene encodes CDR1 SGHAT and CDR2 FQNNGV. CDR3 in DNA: TGTGCCAGCAGCCCCAACCCAGGGGCTGGCGAGCAGTACTTC. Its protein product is CASSPNPGAGEQYF.

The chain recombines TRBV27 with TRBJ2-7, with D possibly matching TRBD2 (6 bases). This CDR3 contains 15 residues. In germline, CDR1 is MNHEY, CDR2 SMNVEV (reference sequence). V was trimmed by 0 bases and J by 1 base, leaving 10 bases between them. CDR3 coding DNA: TGTGCCAGCAGTTTATCGCGCGGGACTTCCTACGAGCAGTACTTC. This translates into CASSLSRGTSYEQYF.

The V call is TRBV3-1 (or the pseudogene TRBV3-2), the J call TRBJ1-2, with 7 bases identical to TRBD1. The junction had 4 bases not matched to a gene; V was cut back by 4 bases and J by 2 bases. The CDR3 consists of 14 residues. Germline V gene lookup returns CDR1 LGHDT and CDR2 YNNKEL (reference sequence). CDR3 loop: CASSPRRGNYGYTF. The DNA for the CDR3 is TGTGCCAGCAGCCCCCGCAGGGGGAACTATGGCTACACCTTC.

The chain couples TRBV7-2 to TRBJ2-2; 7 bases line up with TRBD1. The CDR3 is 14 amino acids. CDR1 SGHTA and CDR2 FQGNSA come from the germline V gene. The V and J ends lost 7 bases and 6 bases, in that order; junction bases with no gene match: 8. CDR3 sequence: CASTGDSSSGELFF. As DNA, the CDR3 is TGTGCCAGCACCGGGGACAGCAGCTCCGGGGAGCTGTTTTTT.

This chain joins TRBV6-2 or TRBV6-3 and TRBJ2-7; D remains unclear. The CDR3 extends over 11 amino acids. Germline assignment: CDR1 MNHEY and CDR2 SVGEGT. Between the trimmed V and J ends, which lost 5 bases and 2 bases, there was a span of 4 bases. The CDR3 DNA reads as TGTGCCAGCAGTCCGGCCTACGAGCAGTACTTC. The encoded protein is CASSPAYEQYF.